Sequencing of this T cell receptor beta chain was carried out in a study of T cell changes during pregnancy in multiple sclerosis. In germline, CDR1 is SGHVS, CDR2 FQNEAQ. The CDR3 runs 18 residues. Losses at the gene ends were 2 bases for V and 3 bases for J; bases not matched to a gene: 13. Clones were read by immunoSEQ multiplex PCR, and TCRdb kept only the in-frame ones, dropping some. Found here are tens of thousands of clones, 93% of them singletons; the top ten hold roughly 0.4%. The sequence was obtained from a female donor with multiple sclerosis, enrolled in a pregnancy study. The sample was CD4+ T cells from peripheral blood mononuclear cells, taken before pregnancy. The V gene is TRBV7-8, the J gene TRBJ1-5; 7 positions agree with TRBD1. CDR3: CASSLNRFSGQLNQPQHF. The CDR3 coding sequence is TGTGCCAGCAGCTTAAACCGGTTTTCGGGACAGCTCAATCAGCCCCAGCATTTT. Full variable domain (remainder filled in from reference TRBV7-8 and TRBJ1-5): GAGVSQSPRYKVAKRGQDVALRCDPISGHVSLFWYQQALGQGPEFLTYFQNEAQLDKSGLPSDRFFAERPEGSVSTLKIQRTQQEDSAVYLCASSLNRFSGQLNQPQHFGDGTRLSIL.